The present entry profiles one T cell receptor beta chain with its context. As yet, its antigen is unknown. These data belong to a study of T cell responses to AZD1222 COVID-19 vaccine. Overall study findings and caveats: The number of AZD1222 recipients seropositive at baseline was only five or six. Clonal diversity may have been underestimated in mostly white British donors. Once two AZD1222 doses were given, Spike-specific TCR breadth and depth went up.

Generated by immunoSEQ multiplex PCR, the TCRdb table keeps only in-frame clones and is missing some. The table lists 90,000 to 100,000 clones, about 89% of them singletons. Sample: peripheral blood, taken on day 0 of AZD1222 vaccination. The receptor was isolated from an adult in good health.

The CDR3 is CASSRQDQETQYF. CDR3 DNA: TGTGCCAGTAGTAGACAGGACCAAGAGACCCAGTACTTC. V is TRBV19 and J is TRBJ2-5, with D possibly TRBD1 on 6 matching bases. The length of the CDR3 is 13 residues. Germline CDR1 reads LNHDA; CDR2 reads SQIVND (reference sequence). V shed 4 bases and J shed 0 bases, with 6 bases lying between them.